The 31 T cell receptor beta chains given below trace back to one sample, sequenced in a study of blood T cell repertoires in COVID-19. Libraries were prepared by immunoSEQ multiplex PCR; TCRdb keeps only in-frame clonotypes and omits some of them. In the table there are hundreds of thousands of clones, approximately 86% of which are singletons. Material for sequencing was peripheral blood. The receptors derive from a woman aged 65 to 85 with COVID-19, enrolled during active disease.

This clone was counted ten times or more. The chain employs TRBV6-6 and TRBJ1-1; D is perhaps TRBD1 (5 bases). The V gene lost 5 bases and the J gene lost 6 bases, with 7 bases spanning the gap. There are 11 residues in the CDR3. CDR1 MNHNY and CDR2 SVGAGI come from the germline V gene (reference sequence). The CDR3 sequence is CASSKTAEAFF. For the CDR3, the DNA is TGTGCCAGCAGTAAGACAGCTGAAGCTTTCTTT.

This chain uses TRBV20-1 with TRBJ1-1; D remains unclear. Germline V gene data show CDR1 as DFQATT and CDR2 as SNEGSKA (reference sequence). The CDR3 consists of 10 residues. V lost 5 bases to trimming and J lost 3 bases, with 4 bases between them. The CDR3: CSARDTEAFF. The DNA of the CDR3 is TGCAGTGCTCGCGACACTGAAGCTTTCTTT.

This sequence joins TRBV9 and TRBJ2-3; 9 nucleotides line up with TRBD1. Losses at the gene ends were 0 bases for V and 5 bases for J; bases not matched to a gene: 4. This CDR3 is built from 15 residues. Germline V gene sequence: CDR1 SGDLS, CDR2 YYNGEE. The CDR3 DNA reads as TGTGCCAGCAGCGTAGCTGCGGACAGGGGAGATACGCAGTATTTT. Protein sequence: CASSVAADRGDTQYF. The full variable domain, in which reference TRBV9 and TRBJ2-3 provide the parts outside the CDR3, is DSGVTQTPKHLITATGQRVTLRCSPRSGDLSVYWYQQSLDQGLQFLIQYYNGEERAKGNILERFSAQQFPDLHSELNLSSLELGDSALYFCASSVAADRGDTQYFGPGTRLTVL.

This rearrangement joins TRBV9 to TRBJ2-3; 7 bases map to TRBD1. Germline V gene data show CDR1 as SGDLS and CDR2 as YYNGEE. CDR3 size: 14 residues. The trim removed 3 bases at V and 4 bases at J, leaving 5 bases unmatched. The CDR3 sequence: CASSARQGADTQYF. For the CDR3, the DNA is TGTGCCAGCAGCGCGCGACAGGGCGCAGATACGCAGTATTTT.

DNA of the CDR3: TGTGCCAGCAGCGCTGGAAGCAGGGGATCCGGAAACACCATATATTTT. Translated: CASSAGSRGSGNTIYF. The J gene is TRBJ1-3, the V gene TRBV9; D is perhaps TRBD1 (6 bases). There are 16 residues in the CDR3. Germline CDR1 reads SGDLS; CDR2 reads YYNGEE. V lost 3 bases and J 4 bases, leaving 17 bases between the germline ends.

The V gene is TRBV27, the J gene TRBJ1-2; 11 nucleotides match TRBD1. Germline CDR1 MNHEY, CDR2 SMNVEV (reference sequence). The ends lost 7 bases at V and 4 bases at J; junction bases unmatched: 2. The CDR3 loop spans 13 amino acids. In DNA, the CDR3 is TGTGCCAGCATGGGACAGGGGGTCTATGGCTACACCTTC. It yields the protein CASMGQGVYGYTF.

The chain recombines TRBV29-1 with TRBJ1-2; 9 bases line up with TRBD1. V lost 7 bases to trimming and J lost 6 bases; unmatched junction nucleotides: 9. Per germline, CDR1 SQVTM and CDR2 ANQGSEA. CDR3 length equals 13 residues. The CDR3 sequence is CSARGDRENGYTF. CDR3 bases: TGCAGCGCCCGAGGGGACAGGGAGAATGGCTACACCTTC.

For this clone: The same CDR3 also results from other DNA sequences found in this sample. J is TRBJ1-1 and V is TRBV18, with TRBD1 identical over 7 bases. V was pared by 2 bases and J by 1 base, with 4 bases of the junction left unmatched. CDR1 and CDR2 from the germline V gene are KGHSH and LQKENI. This CDR3 comprises 15 residues. For the CDR3, the DNA is TGTGCCAGCTCACCAATGGACAGGCCGAACACTGAAGCTTTCTTT. Residues: CASSPMDRPNTEAFF.

V is TRBV29-1 and J is TRBJ1-3; 8 nucleotides line up with TRBD1. Germline V gene lookup returns CDR1 SQVTM and CDR2 ANQGSEA. Germline trimming cut 4 bases from V and 2 bases from J; bases unmatched to any gene: 7. The CDR3 covers 15 residues. The CDR3 protein is CSVATVTGAGNTIYF. Written as DNA, the CDR3 is TGCAGCGTTGCTACCGTGACAGGGGCTGGAAACACCATATATTTT.

V is TRBV27 and J is TRBJ2-7, with 10 bases matching TRBD1. Germline assignment: CDR1 MNHEY and CDR2 SMNVEV (reference sequence). The CDR3 length is 15 residues. J lost 5 bases, V lost 5 bases, and 9 bases had no gene match. The CDR3 sequence: CASSPTGTGAHEQYF. The CDR3, as DNA: TGTGCCAGCAGTCCGACCGGGACAGGGGCCCACGAGCAGTACTTC.

This clone was seen just once. The CDR3 loop is CASSLGRGPSNEQFF. CDR3 nucleotides: TGCGCCAGCAGCTTGGGGCGGGGGCCCTCCAATGAGCAGTTCTTC. V usage is TRBV5-1 and J usage is TRBJ2-1, with D perhaps TRBD2 (7 bases). The CDR3 is made up of 15 amino acids. Trimming took 0 bases from V and 6 from J, leaving 13 bases between them. The V gene's germline CDR1 is SGHRS and CDR2 YFSETQ. Full variable domain (rest looked up from reference TRBV5-1 and TRBJ2-1): KAGVTQTPRYLIKTRGQQVTLSCSPISGHRSVSWYQQTPGQGLQFLFEYFSETQRNKGNFPGRFSGRQFSNSRSEMNVSTLELGDSALYLCASSLGRGPSNEQFFGPGTRLTVL.

In its sample, this clone was seen once. The chain recombines TRBV21-1 with TRBJ2-3; TRBD2 is the table's D call, not checked against the DNA. TRBV21-1 constitutes a pseudogene. CDR3 length: 16 amino acids. CDR3 sequence (DNA): TGTGCCAGCAGCCCTGCTGAGCGGGCGAGCACAGATACGCAGTATTTT. It is translated as CASSPAERASTDTQYF.

The chain employs TRBV24-1 and TRBJ2-7; D is perhaps TRBD2 (5 bases). Per germline, CDR1 KGHDR and CDR2 SFDVKD. Between the trimmed V and J ends, which lost 9 bases and 0 bases, there was a span of 14 bases. The CDR3 covers 14 residues. The CDR3 DNA follows: TGTGCCACCTATCCGGGGTATAGCTCCTACGAGCAGTACTTC. Amino acids: CATYPGYSSYEQYF.

This clone was recorded once. As DNA, the CDR3 is TGTGCCAGCAGTCAGTGGGGGCGAGGAGAGACCCAGTACTTC. Its translation is CASSQWGRGETQYF. This chain uses TRBV27 with TRBJ2-5; a possible D gene is TRBD1 (6 bases). CDR1 is MNHEY, CDR2 SMNVEV, per germline (reference sequence). Trimming removed 5 bases at V and 4 bases at J, with 14 bases between. The CDR3 spans 14 residues.

This chain connects TRBV7-2 to TRBJ2-2; TRBD2 might be the D (5 bases). The germline V and J ends were trimmed by 5 bases and 8 bases, with 12 bases remaining between them. Germline V gives CDR1 SGHTA, CDR2 FQGNSA. The CDR3 is made up of 13 amino acids. CDR3 sequence: CASSVTSGGELFF. The CDR3 DNA is TGTGCCAGCAGCGTTACTAGTGGTGGGGAGCTGTTTTTT. Complete variable domain (other parts from reference TRBV7-2 and TRBJ2-2): GAGVSQSPSNKVTEKGKDVELRCDPISGHTALYWYRQSLGQGLEFLIYFQGNSAPDKSGLPSDRFSAERTGGSVSTLTIQRTQQEDSAVYLCASSVTSGGELFFGEGSRLTVL.

V usage is TRBV6-6 and J usage is TRBJ2-1; possible D gene TRBD2, 6 bases. CDR1 MNHNY and CDR2 SVGAGI come from the germline V gene (reference sequence). The CDR3 consists of 16 residues. Trimming removed 5 bases from V and 9 bases from J, with 23 bases in between. CDR3 sequence: CASSPLGGVGVFEQFF. Here the CDR3 DNA reads TGTGCCAGCAGTCCTCTTGGCGGGGTTGGGGTCTTTGAGCAGTTCTTC.

The chain has TRBV4-1 and TRBJ1-2; D unclear. V lost 0 bases and J 7 bases, leaving 9 bases between the germline ends. Per the germline V gene, CDR1 is MGHRA and CDR2 is YSYEKL. The CDR3 sequence is 13 residues long. CDR3 nucleotide sequence: TGCGCCAGCAGCCAAGAGGGGAGAACTGGCTACACCTTC. It yields the protein CASSQEGRTGYTF.

The chain combines TRBV2 with TRBJ1-5; 11 nucleotides match TRBD1. The CDR3 consists of 15 residues. V trimming: 6 bases; J trimming: 7 bases; junction bases outside the gene matches: 8. Per germline, CDR1 SNHLY and CDR2 FYNNEI. CDR3 nucleotides: TGTGCCAGCAGGGCGGGACAGGGGGTGACGCAGCCCCAGCATTTT. Translation gives CASRAGQGVTQPQHF.

This chain links TRBV6-4 with TRBJ1-6; D possibly corresponds to TRBD1 (5 bases). The CDR3 runs to 15 residues. Germline CDR1 MRHNA, CDR2 SNTAGT. V shed 7 bases and J shed 8 bases, with 18 bases lying between them. The CDR3 sequence: CASTGTQGNHSPLHF. Written as DNA, the CDR3 is TGTGCCAGCACCGGAACTCAGGGAAATCATTCACCCCTCCACTTT.

V usage is TRBV29-1 and J usage is TRBJ2-7; 11 bases are shared with TRBD1. V shed 3 bases and J 5 bases; nucleotides not matched to a gene: 9. The CDR3 loop spans 15 amino acids. Germline loops: CDR1 SQVTM, CDR2 ANQGSEA. The CDR3 DNA sequence: TGCAGCGTTGATTTGGGCGGGACAGGGGGGCACGAGCAGTACTTC. Its translation: CSVDLGGTGGHEQYF.

Only one count was recorded for this clone. The gene calls are TRBV24-1 and TRBJ2-7, with D hard to call. Per germline, CDR1 KGHDR and CDR2 SFDVKD. There are 16 residues in the CDR3. Trimming took off 4 bases at V and 2 bases at J, with 17 bases between the two ends. This CDR3 is CATSDPPLTRPYEQYF. CDR3 bases: TGTGCCACCAGTGACCCTCCCTTGACACGTCCCTACGAGCAGTACTTC.

V usage is TRBV18 and J usage is TRBJ2-5, with 8 bases matching TRBD2. The CDR3 sequence is 14 residues long. Trimming at V came to 8 bases and at J to 5 bases, leaving 10 bases not matched to a gene. From germline, CDR1 is KGHSH and CDR2 LQKENI. CDR3 DNA sequence: TGTGCCAGCACTTCGGCGGGGGGCGACGAGACCCAGTACTTC. Protein product: CASTSAGGDETQYF.

V is TRBV7-2 and J is TRBJ2-7; 8 bases are a match to TRBD1. The V and J ends lost 3 bases and 3 bases, in that order; junction bases with no gene match: 4. The CDR3 extends over 14 amino acids. CDR1 and CDR2 (germline): SGHTA, FQGNSA. The CDR3 loop is CASSFTGGGYEQYF. The CDR3 coding sequence is TGTGCCAGCAGCTTTACAGGGGGTGGCTACGAGCAGTACTTC.

A note on this clone: Other nucleotide sequences from this sample produce the same CDR3. The V and J genes are TRBV19 and TRBJ1-2; 9 bases map to TRBD1. The CDR3 is made up of 14 amino acids. The V segment lost 6 bases and the J segment 2 bases; nucleotides outside the gene matches: 4. Germline CDR1 and CDR2: LNHDA and SQIVND (reference sequence). The CDR3 DNA is TGTGCCAGTAGCATGGGACAGGGAAACTATGGCTACACCTTC. This encodes CASSMGQGNYGYTF.

This clone was detected once. The V and J genes are TRBV6-2 or TRBV6-3 and TRBJ2-7; D is possibly TRBD2 (6 bases). V was clipped by 1 base and J by 6 bases, with 10 bases between them. The germline gives CDR1 MNHEY, CDR2 SVGEGT. CDR3 length: 13 amino acids. The CDR3 here is CASSYLRGGEQYF. The CDR3 nucleotides read TGTGCCAGCAGTTACTTAAGGGGAGGCGAGCAGTACTTC.

This chain links TRBV3-1 (or the pseudogene TRBV3-2) with TRBJ1-1; D gene unclear. Trimming pared 4 bases from V and 2 bases from J, leaving 11 bases between. The CDR3 is made up of 14 amino acids. Germline-derived CDR1 and CDR2 are LGHDT and YNNKEL (reference sequence). The CDR3 sequence is CASSPRQDNTEAFF. The CDR3, as DNA: TGTGCCAGCAGCCCCCGTCAGGATAACACTGAAGCTTTCTTT.

The chain has TRBV7-2 and TRBJ1-6; 11 nucleotides align to TRBD1. This CDR3 contains 16 residues. Germline assignment: CDR1 SGHTA and CDR2 FQGNSA. Trimming took 1 base from V and 8 from J; bases not matched to a gene: 4. CDR3 residues: CASSLVSGQGDSPLHF. The CDR3 DNA reads TGTGCCAGCAGCTTAGTTTCGGGACAGGGGGATTCACCCCTCCACTTT. Combining the CDR3 with reference TRBV7-2 and TRBJ1-6 gives the whole variable domain GAGVSQSPSNKVTEKGKDVELRCDPISGHTALYWYRQSLGQGLEFLIYFQGNSAPDKSGLPSDRFSAERTGGSVSTLTIQRTQQEDSAVYLCASSLVSGQGDSPLHFGNGTRLTVT.

With regard to this clone: The junction differs from germline at one of its ends, possibly a read error. This chain links TRBV13 with TRBJ1-1; maybe TRBD1 (5 bases). CDR3 size: 13 residues. Germline CDR1 PRHDT, CDR2 FYEKMQ (reference sequence). The CDR3 sequence: CASSIGTAAEAFF. CDR3 sequence (DNA): TGTGCCAGCAGCATAGGGACTGCGGCTGAAGCTTTCTTT.

This chain links TRBV10-3 with TRBJ1-2; TRBD1 might be the D (5 bases). CDR1 is ENHRY and CDR2 is SYGVKD in the germline V gene. V was shortened by 3 bases and J by 0 bases, with 11 bases between the two germline ends. The CDR3 is made up of 15 amino acids. In DNA, the CDR3 is TGTGCCATCAGTGACCCCGGGGGGTCTAACTATGGCTACACCTTC. This sequence encodes CAISDPGGSNYGYTF.

V and J are TRBV9 and TRBJ2-5, with D maybe TRBD2 (7 bases). V lost 0 bases and J 3 bases, leaving 9 bases between the germline ends. The germline gives CDR1 SGDLS, CDR2 YYNGEE. The CDR3 is made up of 14 amino acids. The CDR3, as DNA: TGTGCCAGCAGCGTAGAAGGGGGGGAAGAGACCCAGTACTTC. As protein: CASSVEGGEETQYF. Full variable domain (outside the CDR3, taken from reference TRBV9 and TRBJ2-5): DSGVTQTPKHLITATGQRVTLRCSPRSGDLSVYWYQQSLDQGLQFLIQYYNGEERAKGNILERFSAQQFPDLHSELNLSSLELGDSALYFCASSVEGGEETQYFGPGTRLLVL.

This sequence joins TRBV9 and TRBJ2-7; D not resolved. Germline V gives CDR1 SGDLS, CDR2 YYNGEE. The germline V and J ends were trimmed by 4 bases and 6 bases, with 8 bases remaining between them. The CDR3 has 11 residues. The CDR3 loop reads CASSYFAEQYF. CDR3 nucleotides: TGTGCCAGCAGCTACTTTGCCGAGCAGTACTTC. The whole variable domain, filled in from reference TRBV9 and TRBJ2-7, reads DSGVTQTPKHLITATGQRVTLRCSPRSGDLSVYWYQQSLDQGLQFLIQYYNGEERAKGNILERFSAQQFPDLHSELNLSSLELGDSALYFCASSYFAEQYFGPGTRLTVT.